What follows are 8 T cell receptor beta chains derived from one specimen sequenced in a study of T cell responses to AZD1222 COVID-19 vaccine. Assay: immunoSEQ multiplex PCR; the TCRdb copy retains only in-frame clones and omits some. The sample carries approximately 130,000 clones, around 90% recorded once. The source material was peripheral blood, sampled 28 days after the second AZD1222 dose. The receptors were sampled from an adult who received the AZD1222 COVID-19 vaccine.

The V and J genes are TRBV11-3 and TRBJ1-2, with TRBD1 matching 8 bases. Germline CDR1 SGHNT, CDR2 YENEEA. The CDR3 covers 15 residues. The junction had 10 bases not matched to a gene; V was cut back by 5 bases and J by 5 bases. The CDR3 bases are TGTGCCAGCAGCCGTCCCGGGACAGGAAGATATGGCTACACCTTC. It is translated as CASSRPGTGRYGYTF.

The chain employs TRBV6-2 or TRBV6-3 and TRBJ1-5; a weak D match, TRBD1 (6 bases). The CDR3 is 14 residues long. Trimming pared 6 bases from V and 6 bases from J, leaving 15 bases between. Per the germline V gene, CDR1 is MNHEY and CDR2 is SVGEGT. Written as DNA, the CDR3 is TGTGCCAGCAGCGAAGGGGGGAGGGCTCAGCCCCAGCATTTT. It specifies CASSEGGRAQPQHF.

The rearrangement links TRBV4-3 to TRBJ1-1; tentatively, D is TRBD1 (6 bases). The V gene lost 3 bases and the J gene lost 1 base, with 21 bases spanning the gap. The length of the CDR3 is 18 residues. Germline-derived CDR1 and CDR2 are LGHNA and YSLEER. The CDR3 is CASSHLLGGAGRNTEAFF. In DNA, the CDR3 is TGCGCCAGCAGCCACCTCCTTGGGGGGGCAGGGAGGAACACTGAAGCTTTCTTT.

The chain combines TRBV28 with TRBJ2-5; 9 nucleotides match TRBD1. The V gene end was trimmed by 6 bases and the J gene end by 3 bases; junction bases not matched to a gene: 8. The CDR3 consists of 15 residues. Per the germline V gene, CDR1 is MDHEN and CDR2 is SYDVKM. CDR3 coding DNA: TGTGCCAGCAGAACACGGACAGGGGCAAAAGAGACCCAGTACTTC. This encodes CASRTRTGAKETQYF.

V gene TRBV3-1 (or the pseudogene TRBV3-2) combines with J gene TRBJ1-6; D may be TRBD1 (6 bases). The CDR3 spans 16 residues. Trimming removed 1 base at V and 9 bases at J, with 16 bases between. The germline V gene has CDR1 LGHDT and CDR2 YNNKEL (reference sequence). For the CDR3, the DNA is TGTGCCAGCAGCCAAGCCGGGACAAGTATTGTTTCACCCCTCCACTTT. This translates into CASSQAGTSIVSPLHF.

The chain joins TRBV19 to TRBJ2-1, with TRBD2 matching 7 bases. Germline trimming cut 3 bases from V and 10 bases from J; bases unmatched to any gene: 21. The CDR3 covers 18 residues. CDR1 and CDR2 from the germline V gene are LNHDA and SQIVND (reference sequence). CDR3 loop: CASSMSGQSSGPIREQFF. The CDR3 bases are TGTGCCAGTAGTATGAGTGGTCAATCTAGCGGCCCCATCAGGGAGCAGTTCTTC.

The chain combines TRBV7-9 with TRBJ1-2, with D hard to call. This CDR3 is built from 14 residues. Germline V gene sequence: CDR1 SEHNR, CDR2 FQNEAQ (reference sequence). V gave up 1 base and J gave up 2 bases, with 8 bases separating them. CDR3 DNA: TGTGCCAGCAGCTTAGTGGCGGAAAACTATGGCTACACCTTC. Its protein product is CASSLVAENYGYTF.

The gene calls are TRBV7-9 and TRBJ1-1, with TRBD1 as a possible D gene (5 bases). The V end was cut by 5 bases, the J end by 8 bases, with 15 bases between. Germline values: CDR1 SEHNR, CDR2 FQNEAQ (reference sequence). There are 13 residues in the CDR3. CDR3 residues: CASSHLGTGEAFF. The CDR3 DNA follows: TGTGCCAGCAGCCACTTAGGGACGGGAGAAGCTTTCTTT.